This T cell receptor (beta chain) was profiled in a study of graft-versus-host responses after intestinal transplantation. Study overall: Each recipient received a multivisceral, liver-intestinal, or isolated intestinal graft. Uniformly, recipients were administered anti-thymocyte globulin induction with subsequent tacrolimus and steroids for two to three years. Study-wide results and caveats: Patients with graft-donor T cell macrochimerism had high graft-versus-host to host-versus-graft clonal ratios in allografts.

V lost 9 bases, J lost 7 bases, and 12 bases lay in between. Germline-derived CDR1 and CDR2 are LGHNT and FRNRAP. The length of the CDR3 is 12 residues. Clones were read by immunoSEQ multiplex PCR, and TCRdb kept only the in-frame ones, dropping some. The table includes fewer than 25,000 clones, 70% to 90% detected once. Regarding this clone: Its cognate antigen is unknown.

The chain recombines TRBV12-5 with TRBJ2-2; a possible D gene is TRBD2 (6 bases). Here the sequenced sample was PBMCs, taken roughly 450 days after intestinal transplant. The TCR was taken from a human patient who received an intestinal transplant, so some T cells may come from the graft donor. CDR3 region: CASSRAGGELFF. For the CDR3, the DNA is TGTGCTAGCTCTAGAGCGGGCGGGGAGCTGTTTTTT.